The 13 T cell receptor beta chains below come from one sample, sequenced in a study of cytotoxic CD8 clonotypes in ibrutinib-treated CLL. Profiling relied on immunoSEQ multiplex PCR, and the TCRdb table lists in-frame clones only, not all of them. The repertoire holds roughly 45,000 clones, with over 50% as singletons. The starting material was PBMCs, obtained after 24 months of ibrutinib treatment. These receptors came from a human donor with chronic lymphocytic leukemia.

J is TRBJ2-2 and V is TRBV19; 12 positions agree with TRBD2. V trimming: 0 bases; J trimming: 7 bases; junction bases outside the gene matches: 9. CDR1 LNHDA and CDR2 SQIVND come from the germline V gene (reference sequence). The CDR3 has 18 amino acids. For the CDR3, the DNA is TGTGCCAGTAGTATAGATCCCCTAGCGGGAGGGCCTAGCGGGGAGCTGTTTTTT. Translating it yields CASSIDPLAGGPSGELFF. Combining the CDR3 with reference TRBV19 and TRBJ2-2 gives the whole variable domain DGGITQSPKYLFRKEGQNVTLSCEQNLNHDAMYWYRQDPGQGLRLIYYSQIVNDFQKGDIAEGYSVSREKKESFPLTVTSAQKNPTAFYLCASSIDPLAGGPSGELFFGEGSRLTVL.

The J gene is TRBJ2-1, the V gene TRBV5-4, with 12 nucleotides matching TRBD2. The CDR3 extends over 16 amino acids. With V trimmed by 0 bases and J by 9 bases, 7 bases remained unmatched. CDR1 is SGHNT, CDR2 YYREEE, per germline (reference sequence). CDR3 protein: CASSLAPSGRAFEQFF. CDR3 DNA sequence: TGTGCCAGCAGCTTGGCCCCTAGCGGGAGGGCCTTTGAGCAGTTCTTC.

The V call is TRBV29-1, the J call TRBJ1-2; the D gene is possibly TRBD1 (6 bases). From germline, CDR1 is SQVTM and CDR2 ANQGSEA. There are 12 residues in the CDR3. The germline V and J ends were trimmed by 0 bases and 8 bases, with 10 bases remaining between them. As DNA, the CDR3 is TGCAGCGTTGAAGACAGGGGCCGAGGCTACACCTTC. Protein sequence: CSVEDRGRGYTF.

J is TRBJ2-1 and V is TRBV18, with 10 bases fitting TRBD2. The junction had 7 bases not matched to a gene; V was cut back by 5 bases and J by 9 bases. The CDR3 has 14 residues. Germline CDR1 KGHSH, CDR2 LQKENI. The CDR3, as DNA: TGTGCCAGCTCATACGGGACTAGCGCTGGTGAGCAGTTCTTC. Translated: CASSYGTSAGEQFF. The whole variable domain, remainder taken from reference TRBV18 and TRBJ2-1, is NAGVMQNPRHLVRRRGQEARLRCSPMKGHSHVYWYRQLPEEGLKFMVYLQKENIIDESGMPKERFSAEFPKEGPSILRIQQVVRGDSAAYFCASSYGTSAGEQFFGPGTRLTVL.

V is TRBV7-6 and J is TRBJ2-7; D perhaps matches TRBD1 (6 bases). The V end was cut by 2 bases, the J end by 7 bases, with 12 bases between. The CDR3 covers 13 residues. Per the germline V gene, CDR1 is SGHVS and CDR2 is FNYEAQ. DNA for the CDR3: TGTGCCAGCAGCTTACAATTCAGGGGAGAGCAGTACTTC. As protein: CASSLQFRGEQYF. The full variable domain, its missing parts supplied by reference TRBV7-6 and TRBJ2-7, is GAGVSQSPRYKVTKRGQDVALRCDPISGHVSLYWYRQALGQGPEFLTYFNYEAQQDKSGLPNDRFSAERPEGSISTLTIQRTEQRDSAMYRCASSLQFRGEQYFGPGTRLTVT.

The chain carries TRBV4-1 and TRBJ2-7; possible D gene TRBD1, 6 bases. Looked up from germline, CDR1 is MGHRA and CDR2 is YSYEKL. V was cut by 1 base and J by 3 bases, with 7 bases left in between. CDR3 length equals 13 residues. For the CDR3, the DNA is TGCGCCAGCAGCCAAGGAGGGGGCTACGAGCAGTACTTC. Its protein is CASSQGGGYEQYF.

A few counts support this clone. This chain joins TRBV27 and TRBJ1-1, with D perhaps TRBD1 (5 bases). The V end lost 5 bases, the J end lost 6 bases, and 10 bases lay between the germline ends. Germline CDR1 is MNHEY and CDR2 is SMNVEV (reference sequence). The CDR3 has 12 residues. The CDR3 protein is CASSPQGAEAFF. CDR3 coding DNA: TGTGCCAGCAGTCCTCAGGGAGCTGAAGCTTTCTTT.

This clone was seen more than once but under ten times. This rearrangement joins TRBV7-2 to TRBJ2-1, with TRBD2 matching over 11 bases. Losses at the gene ends were 5 bases for V and 6 bases for J; bases not matched to a gene: 6. The CDR3 runs 15 residues. CDR1 and CDR2 from the germline V gene are SGHTA and FQGNSA. CDR3 region: CASSPASGGPNEQFF. CDR3 DNA: TGTGCCAGCAGCCCGGCTAGCGGGGGGCCCAATGAGCAGTTCTTC.

The genes are TRBV19 and TRBJ2-3, with TRBD2 matching 11 bases. V was pared by 5 bases and J by 5 bases, with 6 bases of the junction left unmatched. The CDR3 runs to 15 residues. Per the germline V gene, CDR1 is LNHDA and CDR2 is SQIVND (reference sequence). The CDR3 nucleotides are TGTGCCAGTAGTTTTAGCGGGGGGGCCGTAGATACGCAGTATTTT. It codes for CASSFSGGAVDTQYF.

At least ten counts were recorded for this clone. CDR3 bases: TGTGCCACCTGGACGGGGGGCACAGATACGCAGTATTTT. This gives the protein CATWTGGTDTQYF. The chain links TRBV6-4 to TRBJ2-3, with D possibly TRBD2 on 6 matching bases. The germline V and J ends were trimmed by 10 bases and 1 base, with 12 bases remaining between them. CDR1 MRHNA and CDR2 SNTAGT come from the germline V gene. The CDR3 has 13 residues.

J is TRBJ2-7 and V is TRBV9, with 9 positions matching TRBD2. Germline assignment: CDR1 SGDLS and CDR2 YYNGEE. V gave up 2 bases and J gave up 3 bases; unmatched junction bases: 6. CDR3 length: 15 residues. CDR3 sequence (DNA): TGTGCCAGCAGCGTTGGGGTAGCGGGGGACTACGAGCAGTACTTC. Residues: CASSVGVAGDYEQYF.

The chain uses TRBV6-5 and TRBJ1-1, with 8 positions matching TRBD1. The germline V gene encodes CDR1 MNHEY and CDR2 SVGAGI. V dropped 2 bases and J dropped 5; count of bases not matched to a gene: 7. The CDR3 consists of 15 residues. CDR3 coding DNA: TGTGCCAGCAGTTACCGTCGACAGGGGAGTACTGAAGCTTTCTTT. Translation gives CASSYRRQGSTEAFF.

Regarding this clone: The sample has other DNA sequences that encode this CDR3 too. The CDR3 nucleotides are TGCGCCAGCAGCCCCGGGACGGCTTACGAGCAGTACTTC. This codes for CASSPGTAYEQYF. The genes are TRBV5-1 and TRBJ2-7; D assignment may be TRBD1 or TRBD2 (5 bases each). The germline CDR1 and CDR2 sequences are SGHRS and YFSETQ. This CDR3 has 13 residues. With 4 bases removed from V and 4 bases from J, the gap between germline ends came to 12 bases.